The 9 T cell receptor beta chains presented below share a single source sample, sequenced in a study of T-cell reconstitution after alpha-beta-depleted transplantation in children. The TCRbeta library was prepared with unique molecular identifiers. TCRdb independently ran MiXCR on the PCR reads; one entry per CDR3 protein. Here the sample spans some 48,000 distinct CDR3 sequences, approximately 6.1% being singletons. The input for sequencing was PBMCs, mostly from graft donor cells, taken 60 days after TCRalphabeta/CD19-depleted stem cell transplant. The receptor source for this set is a female patient aged 2-15 years who had a stem cell transplant for aplastic anemia, so the T cells may come from the graft donor.

The chain recombines TRBV19 with TRBJ2-7, with 8 bases lining up with TRBD1. V lost 6 bases to trimming and J lost 0 bases; unmatched junction nucleotides: 7. This CDR3 is built from 15 residues. CDR1 is LNHDA and CDR2 is SQIVND in the germline V gene (reference sequence). The CDR3 region has the DNA TGTGCCAGTAGCGAGGACAGGGCGAGCTCCTACGAGCAGTACTTC. The encoded protein is CASSEDRASSYEQYF.

This clonotype was seen more than once but under ten times. The chain links TRBV30 to TRBJ1-1, with D maybe TRBD1 (5 bases). The CDR3 is 14 amino acids. V lost 0 bases and J lost 2, with 10 bases in between. Germline V gene sequence: CDR1 GTSNPN, CDR2 SVGIG (reference sequence). This CDR3 is CAWSVRTRNTEAFF. In nucleotides, the CDR3 is TGTGCCTGGAGTGTCCGGACACGAAACACTGAAGCTTTCTTT.

The table lists this clonotype with many counts. The rearrangement links TRBV20-1 to TRBJ1-1; D ambiguous. This CDR3 spans 11 amino acids. V lost 6 bases to trimming and J lost 4 bases, with 9 bases between them. Germline values: CDR1 DFQATT, CDR2 SNEGSKA (reference sequence). The CDR3 DNA is TGCAGTGCCAATCGGGGCACTGAAGCTTTCTTT. Translating it yields CSANRGTEAFF.

V and J are TRBV5-1 and TRBJ1-4; 8 bases are shared with TRBD1. V lost 4 bases, J lost 8 bases, and 13 bases stayed unmatched. This CDR3 region has 16 residues. The germline V gene has CDR1 SGHRS and CDR2 YFSETQ. Here the CDR3 reads CASSPTALRGREKLFF. The CDR3 DNA sequence: TGCGCCAGCAGCCCCACGGCCCTCAGGGGGCGAGAAAAACTGTTTTTT.

This clonotype was found many times. The J gene is TRBJ2-7, the V gene TRBV20-1; 7 bases line up with TRBD1. Germline CDR1 DFQATT, CDR2 SNEGSKA (reference sequence). The CDR3 contains 13 residues. The V gene end was trimmed by 5 bases and the J gene end by 2 bases; junction bases not matched to a gene: 6. The CDR3 is CSAGQGVTYEQYF. In DNA, the CDR3 is TGCAGTGCTGGCCAGGGGGTAACCTACGAGCAGTACTTC.

By proportion, this clonotype is medium-sized. The V gene is TRBV5-5, the J gene TRBJ2-3; TRBD1 or TRBD2 may be the D gene (5 bases each). The CDR3 totals 14 residues. The ends were cut back, 4 bases at V and 0 bases at J, with 9 bases in the middle. The germline V gene encodes CDR1 SGHKS and CDR2 YYEKEE (reference sequence). CDR3 nucleotides: TGTGCCAGCAGCGGGGGATTCAGCACAGATACGCAGTATTTT. Encoded protein: CASSGGFSTDTQYF.

About this clonotype itself: A much more abundant neighbour one base away suggests this may be a read error. The chain links TRBV28 to TRBJ2-3; D gene unclear. The CDR3 extends over 13 amino acids. CDR1 is MDHEN, CDR2 SYDVKM, per germline. CDR3 loop: CASSLEGIDTPYF. The CDR3, as DNA: TGTGCCAGCAGTTTAGAAGGGATAGATACGCCGTATTTT.

This clonotype has at least ten counts. The chain is built from TRBV5-1 and TRBJ2-3; D is perhaps TRBD2 (6 bases). V dropped 4 bases and J dropped 3 bases, with 15 bases sitting between them. This CDR3 has 15 amino acids. CDR1 and CDR2 from the germline V gene are SGHRS and YFSETQ. The CDR3 DNA follows: TGCGCCAGCAGCGCCAATGGGGGGATGACAGATACGCAGTATTTT. It is translated as CASSANGGMTDTQYF.

There are many counts of this clonotype. This rearrangement joins TRBV6-2 or TRBV6-3 to TRBJ2-1, with 10 bases aligning to TRBD2. CDR1 MNHEY and CDR2 SVGEGT come from the germline V gene. Losses at the gene ends were 7 bases for V and 2 bases for J; bases not matched to a gene: 14. CDR3 length equals 18 residues. For the CDR3, the DNA is TGTGCCAGCACCCCAGGGCTAGCGGGAGATCGTCCCTACAATGAGCAGTTCTTC. Its translation is CASTPGLAGDRPYNEQFF.